These 3 T cell receptor beta chains originate from one sample sequenced in a study of T cells after yellow fever vaccination. A single record per CDR3 protein comes from TCRdb applying MiXCR to the 5' RACE reads. Of some 350,000 distinct CDR3 sequences in the sample, around 3.9% were seen once. Here the sequenced sample was PBMCs, taken 5 days after the yellow fever booster vaccination. These receptor sequences come from a man younger than 35 who received the YFV17D yellow fever vaccine.

This chain links TRBV27 with TRBJ1-6, with TRBD1 matching 7 bases. CDR1 and CDR2 (germline): MNHEY, SMNVEV (reference sequence). V shed 3 bases and J 4 bases; nucleotides not matched to a gene: 3. CDR3 size: 15 residues. In DNA, the CDR3 is TGTGCCAGCAGTTTGCGGGACAGTTATAATTCACCCCTCCACTTT. Amino acid sequence: CASSLRDSYNSPLHF.

This clonotype has a handful of counts. CDR3 DNA: TGCAGTGCTGAGAGGGCTAGCGGTTCCAATGAGCAGTTCTTC. It yields the protein CSAERASGSNEQFF. The gene calls are TRBV20-1 and TRBJ2-1; 7 bases align to TRBD2. V was clipped by 5 bases and J by 6 bases; unmatched bases: 10. The germline CDR1 and CDR2 sequences are DFQATT and SNEGSKA (reference sequence). The CDR3 runs 14 residues.

Only a few counts were recorded for this clonotype. The chain joins TRBV20-1 to TRBJ2-6; no firm D call. The CDR3 extends over 15 amino acids. Trimming removed 3 bases at V and 0 bases at J, with 9 bases between. Germline V gives CDR1 DFQATT, CDR2 SNEGSKA (reference sequence). DNA of the CDR3: TGCAGTGCTAGGTCCGGCTCCTCTGGGGCCAACGTCCTGACTTTC. This codes for CSARSGSSGANVLTF.